This T cell receptor (beta chain) was sequenced in a study of T cells in Graves' hyperthyroidism and ophthalmopathy. This clonotype was counted at least ten times. Its antigen is unknown. Exclusion of patients followed from uncontrolled infection, other autoimmune disease, pregnancy or lactation. Orbital computed tomography, thyroid ultrasound, serum thyroxine and TRAb, and clinical symptoms together informed the diagnoses. CDR1 and CDR2 from the germline V gene are SQVTM and ANQGSEA. The V and J ends lost 3 bases and 7 bases respectively, with 15 bases between them. The CDR3 length is 13 residues. What was amplified from RNA transcripts were TCR beta CDR3 regions. HTBI primers drove first-round RT-PCR of the TCR CDR3. TCRdb processed the multiplex PCR reads anew with MiXCR; each CDR3 protein has one entry. Here the sample spans 500,000 to 800,000 distinct CDR3 sequences, 45% being singletons. Study observations and caveats: The model identified upcoming ophthalmopathy a median about 7.1 months ahead of onset. Separating ophthalmopathy from stable hyperthyroidism was achieved by a 13 V-J model.

The chain has TRBV29-1 and TRBJ1-2; D might be TRBD1 (5 bases). The sample comprised peripheral blood or thyroid tissue (not recorded which). The receptor comes from an adult man with Graves' disease, either hyperthyroidism or ophthalmopathy (not recorded which). The CDR3 coding sequence is TGCAGCGTTGACGCCAGGGAGGTTGGTGGCTACACCTTC. Translation: CSVDAREVGGYTF.